Presented here are 25 T cell receptor beta chains from one specimen sequenced in a study of response to subunit inactivated influenza vaccine. TCRdb re-derived calls from the RT-PCR reads in MiXCR, one entry per CDR3 protein. Of under 200,000 distinct CDR3 sequences listed, about 10% are singletons. The source material was CD8+ T cells sorted from PBMCs, sampled roughly 24 months after vaccination. The receptors stem from a man between 45 and 75 years old who received an inactivated influenza vaccine.

This clonotype has only one observation. CDR3 DNA sequence: TGTGCCAGCAGTGAGATCTCCATTTCCCGCTCTGGAAACACCATATATTTT. Its translation is CASSEISISRSGNTIYF. The chain is built from TRBV2 and TRBJ1-3; no clear D. CDR3 size: 17 residues. Germline lookup yields CDR1 SNHLY and CDR2 FYNNEI. The V end was cut by 3 bases, the J end by 0 bases, with 15 bases between.

This clonotype was seen more than once but under ten times. This chain joins TRBV2 and TRBJ2-4; 11 nucleotides align to TRBD2. J gave up 2 bases and V 7 bases, and 4 bases lay outside the gene matches. This CDR3 is built from 15 residues. Germline loops: CDR1 SNHLY, CDR2 FYNNEI. The CDR3 sequence: CASTGTSGTKNIQYF. For the CDR3, the DNA is TGTGCCAGCACTGGGACTAGCGGAACCAAAAACATTCAGTACTTC.

This clonotype was observed many times. The V gene is TRBV7-2, the J gene TRBJ2-7; D is unresolved. This CDR3 is 12 amino acids long. Germline values: CDR1 SGHTA, CDR2 FQGNSA. V was clipped by 5 bases and J by 4 bases, with 9 bases between them. This CDR3 reads CASSGNGYEQYF. CDR3 sequence (DNA): TGTGCCAGCAGCGGCAACGGTTACGAGCAGTACTTC.

Only a few counts were recorded for this clonotype. The V and J genes are TRBV20-1 and TRBJ1-2; the D is unclear. The CDR3 runs 13 residues. The V and J ends lost 3 bases and 0 bases respectively, with 8 bases between them. The germline gives CDR1 DFQATT, CDR2 SNEGSKA (reference sequence). The CDR3 nucleotides are TGCAGTGCTAGGGTTTTTTCTAACTATGGCTACACCTTC. Its translation is CSARVFSNYGYTF.

This clonotype was seen many times. The chain uses TRBV3-1 and TRBJ2-1; D is undetermined. CDR1 LGHDT and CDR2 YNNKEL come from the germline V gene (reference sequence). This CDR3 contains 15 residues. The V and J ends lost 0 bases and 5 bases respectively, with 11 bases between them. The CDR3 DNA follows: TGTGCCAGCAGCCAAGATCGGCTAGACGACAATGAGCAGTTCTTC. It yields the protein CASSQDRLDDNEQFF.

The chain couples TRBV12-3 or TRBV12-4 to TRBJ2-5, with TRBD2 identical over 10 bases. The ends lost 3 bases at V and 3 bases at J; junction bases unmatched: 4. This CDR3 spans 15 amino acids. This chain's CDR3 is CASSFASGREETQYF. The CDR3 coding sequence is TGTGCCAGCAGTTTCGCTAGCGGGAGAGAAGAGACCCAGTACTTC.

This clonotype was detected only a few times. The chain combines TRBV4-3 with TRBJ2-3; D is unresolved. CDR1 LGHNA and CDR2 YSLEER come from the germline V gene. The CDR3 is 15 amino acids. The V gene lost 2 bases and the J gene lost 0 bases, with 9 bases spanning the gap. This CDR3 reads CASSQNSASTDTQYF. The CDR3 DNA follows: TGCGCCAGCAGCCAAAACAGTGCTAGCACAGATACGCAGTATTTT.

This clonotype appeared a few times. This chain connects TRBV4-2 to TRBJ2-1, with a possible D match to TRBD2 (6 bases). The CDR3 runs to 18 residues. The V end was cut by 2 bases, the J end by 4 bases, with 21 bases between. The germline CDR1 and CDR2 sequences are LGHNA and YNFKEQ. The CDR3 here is CASSQTGSGRNSYNEQFF. The CDR3 DNA reads as TGTGCCAGCAGCCAAACGGGTAGCGGTAGAAACTCTTACAATGAGCAGTTCTTC.

V usage is TRBV28 and J usage is TRBJ1-6; D might be TRBD1 (5 bases). Trimming removed 2 bases at V and 7 bases at J, with 15 bases between. This CDR3 is 16 amino acids long. In germline, CDR1 is MDHEN, CDR2 SYDVKM. CDR3 DNA: TGTGCCAGCAGTTTAGGGGCCAACAGGATAAATTCACCCCTCCACTTT. This sequence encodes CASSLGANRINSPLHF.

The rearrangement links TRBV27 to TRBJ1-5, with D possibly matching TRBD1 (6 bases). Germline V gives CDR1 MNHEY, CDR2 SMNVEV (reference sequence). This CDR3 spans 14 amino acids. Trimming took 2 bases from V and 3 from J, leaving 8 bases between them. In DNA form, the CDR3 reads TGTGCCAGCAGTTTACGGGGGCCCAATCAGCCCCAGCATTTT. As protein: CASSLRGPNQPQHF.

This clonotype was seen only a few times. The chain recombines TRBV12-5 with TRBJ2-2; 13 nucleotides agree with TRBD2. In germline, CDR1 is LGHNT, CDR2 FRNRAP. The trim removed 5 bases at V and 7 bases at J, leaving 13 bases unmatched. The CDR3 sequence is 18 residues long. The chain's CDR3 is CASGTTSRGLAGFGELFF. For the CDR3, the DNA is TGTGCTAGTGGTACCACCTCAAGGGGACTAGCGGGATTCGGGGAGCTGTTTTTT.

J is TRBJ2-7 and V is TRBV4-2; D is uncertain. Germline V CDR1 and CDR2: LGHNA, YNFKEQ. The CDR3 spans 14 residues. Trimming removed 4 bases from V and 2 bases from J, with 12 bases in between. The chain's CDR3 is CASSPGLLAYEQYF. The DNA of the CDR3 is TGTGCCAGCAGCCCCGGGCTCCTCGCCTACGAGCAGTACTTC.

This clonotype was seen a few times. The V gene is TRBV28, the J gene TRBJ2-7; D call uncertain. The CDR3 runs to 13 residues. Germline loops: CDR1 MDHEN, CDR2 SYDVKM. The V gene lost 8 bases and the J gene lost 1 base, with 12 bases spanning the gap. CDR3 coding DNA: TGTGCCAGCCAGACGGCCGGATCCTACGAGCAGTACTTC. It codes for CASQTAGSYEQYF.

This clonotype was detected many times. The genes are TRBV27 and TRBJ2-1; D remains ambiguous. The CDR3 is made up of 12 amino acids. Trimming took off 3 bases at V and 6 bases at J, with 6 bases between the two ends. Germline V gene sequence: CDR1 MNHEY, CDR2 SMNVEV (reference sequence). The CDR3 sequence is CASSFPGNEQFF. The DNA of the CDR3 is TGTGCCAGCAGTTTTCCTGGCAATGAGCAGTTCTTC.

This clonotype was seen only a few times. This rearrangement joins TRBV6-5 to TRBJ2-7, with 11 bases matching TRBD2. The CDR3 runs to 15 residues. Looked up from germline, CDR1 is MNHEY and CDR2 is SVGAGI. After removal of 3 bases from V and 4 bases from J, the junction contained 5 bases not matched to a gene. CDR3 in DNA: TGTGCCAGCAGTTATGTGACTAGCGGGATGTACGAGCAGTACTTC. This gives the protein CASSYVTSGMYEQYF.

This clonotype was detected a few times. This chain joins TRBV7-9 and TRBJ2-1, with TRBD1 identical over 9 bases. The CDR3 is 14 amino acids. The germline V gene encodes CDR1 SEHNR and CDR2 FQNEAQ (reference sequence). With V trimmed by 5 bases and J by 8 bases, 7 bases remained unmatched. The CDR3 DNA follows: TGTGCCAGCAGCATGACAGGGGGTACCGATGAGCAGTTCTTC. This translates into CASSMTGGTDEQFF.

The CDR3, as DNA: TGCGCCAGCAGCAAAGGACGGGATGCTGAACTCACCGGGGAGCTGTTTTTT. Translated, it gives CASSKGRDAELTGELFF. The V call is TRBV5-1, the J call TRBJ2-2; tentatively, D is TRBD2 (5 bases). CDR3 size: 17 residues. In germline, CDR1 is SGHRS, CDR2 YFSETQ. The V end lost 4 bases, the J end lost 4 bases, and 20 bases lay between the germline ends.

This chain uses TRBV9 with TRBJ2-2; 9 bases match TRBD2. The CDR3 loop spans 16 amino acids. V lost 4 bases to trimming and J lost 2 bases; unmatched junction nucleotides: 6. Germline V gene data show CDR1 as SGDLS and CDR2 as YYNGEE. CDR3 DNA sequence: TGTGCCAGCAGCAAAACTAGCGGGCCTAACACCGGGGAGCTGTTTTTT. Protein sequence: CASSKTSGPNTGELFF.

The V call is TRBV7-8, the J call TRBJ1-6; possible D gene TRBD1, 6 bases. Trimming shortened V by 0 bases and J by 11 bases, and 11 bases separated the two germline ends. Germline assignment: CDR1 SGHVS and CDR2 FQNEAQ. This CDR3 comprises 14 residues. DNA of the CDR3: TGTGCCAGCAGCTTAGCGGCAGGGGCACCACCCCTCCACTTT. Protein product: CASSLAAGAPPLHF. The complete variable domain, with remaining parts taken from reference TRBV7-8 and TRBJ1-6, reads GAGVSQSPRYKVAKRGQDVALRCDPISGHVSLFWYQQALGQGPEFLTYFQNEAQLDKSGLPSDRFFAERPEGSVSTLKIQRTQQEDSAVYLCASSLAAGAPPLHFGNGTRLTVT.

V and J are TRBV28 and TRBJ1-4; maybe TRBD1 (5 bases). CDR1 MDHEN and CDR2 SYDVKM come from the germline V gene. V was trimmed by 5 bases and J by 8 bases, leaving 18 bases between them. There are 15 residues in the CDR3. CDR3 coding DNA: TGTGCCAGCAGTCCTTGGGGACTGGATGAGGAAAAACTGTTTTTT. Its protein product is CASSPWGLDEEKLFF. Supplemented by reference TRBV28 and TRBJ1-4, the full variable domain reads DVKVTQSSRYLVKRTGEKVFLECVQDMDHENMFWYRQDPGLGLRLIYFSYDVKMKEKGDIPEGYSVSREKKERFSLILESASTNQTSMYLCASSPWGLDEEKLFFGSGTQLSVL.

This clonotype was seen a handful of times. The rearrangement links TRBV27 to TRBJ2-1; D might be TRBD2 (6 bases). Germline V gives CDR1 MNHEY, CDR2 SMNVEV (reference sequence). The CDR3 is 13 amino acids. Trimming stripped 5 bases from V and 15 bases from J, with 20 bases between. The CDR3 nucleotides are TGTGCCAGCAGTACACCCCCTGGAGGGGATTTGTTCTTC. Its protein product is CASSTPPGGDLFF.

This clonotype was picked up many times. This CDR3 is CASSLAVGSYEQFF. CDR3 sequence (DNA): TGTGCCAGCAGTTTAGCGGTCGGATCCTATGAGCAGTTCTTC. The V and J genes are TRBV12-3 or TRBV12-4 and TRBJ2-1; D is undetermined. V was trimmed by 0 bases and J by 8 bases, leaving 11 bases between them. This CDR3 region has 14 residues.

This clonotype was counted many times. This chain uses TRBV4-1 with TRBJ2-3; TRBD2 aligns across 10 bases. The CDR3 is 17 amino acids. Germline V gene sequence: CDR1 MGHRA, CDR2 YSYEKL. V lost 5 bases, J lost 2 bases, and 10 bases stayed unmatched. CDR3 amino acids: CASSVSGGASYTDTQYF. CDR3 nucleotides: TGCGCCAGCAGCGTCAGCGGGGGGGCCTCCTACACAGATACGCAGTATTTT.

In its sample, this clonotype was seen many times. This chain connects TRBV10-3 to TRBJ2-3; the D is unclear. The CDR3 has 14 amino acids. The V gene lost 0 bases and the J gene lost 2 bases, with 6 bases spanning the gap. CDR1 and CDR2 (germline): ENHRY, SYGVKD. CDR3 bases: TGTGCCATCAGTGAGTCGGGGTTCACAGATACGCAGTATTTT. Protein sequence: CAISESGFTDTQYF.

In its sample, this clonotype was seen a few times. The chain is built from TRBV4-1 and TRBJ1-3; no clear D. Trimming left V 0 bases short and J 0 bases short, with 6 bases between. The CDR3 length is 15 residues. From germline, CDR1 is MGHRA and CDR2 YSYEKL. The DNA for the CDR3 is TGCGCCAGCAGCCAAGAAGATTACTCTGGAAACACCATATATTTT. This codes for CASSQEDYSGNTIYF.